The sequence of this TCR beta chain was determined in a study of blood T cell repertoires in COVID-19. On the study more broadly: Sources were T cells, B-cell-depleted T cells, or PBMCs; the material itself was cDNA or gDNA.

TCRdb's table, derived via immunoSEQ multiplex PCR, lists solely in-frame clones and lacks some. Of 300,000 or so clones in the sample, about nine tenths were seen once. Sequencing was performed on peripheral blood. This clonotype was sampled from a woman younger than 45 with COVID-19, enrolled during active disease.

The CDR3 DNA sequence: TGTGCCAGCAGCTCCGTTGGGGGGAATAATTCACCCCTCCACTTT. This translates into CASSSVGGNNSPLHF. The rearrangement uses TRBV7-2 and TRBJ1-6; TRBD1 might be the D (5 bases). Germline-derived CDR1 and CDR2 are SGHTA and FQGNSA. The CDR3 has 15 amino acids. Trimming shortened V by 4 bases and J by 5 bases, and 12 bases separated the two germline ends.